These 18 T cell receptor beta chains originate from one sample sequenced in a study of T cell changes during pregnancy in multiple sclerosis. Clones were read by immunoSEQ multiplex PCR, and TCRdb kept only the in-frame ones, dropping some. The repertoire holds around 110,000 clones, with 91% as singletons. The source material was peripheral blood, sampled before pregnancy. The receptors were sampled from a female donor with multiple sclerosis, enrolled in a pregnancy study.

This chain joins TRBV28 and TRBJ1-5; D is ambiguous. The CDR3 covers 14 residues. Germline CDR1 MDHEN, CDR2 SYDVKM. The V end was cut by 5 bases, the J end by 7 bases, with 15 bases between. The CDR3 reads CASSHINTNQPQHF. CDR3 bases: TGTGCCAGCAGTCATATAAACACAAACCAGCCCCAGCATTTT.

CDR3 DNA: TGTGCCAGCAGTATCCCAGGGGGCGGAAACACCATATATTTT. This sequence encodes CASSIPGGGNTIYF. This sequence joins TRBV28 and TRBJ1-3, with 8 bases fitting TRBD1. Trimming took 5 bases from V and 4 from J; bases not matched to a gene: 4. Germline CDR1 is MDHEN and CDR2 is SYDVKM. The CDR3 is 14 amino acids.

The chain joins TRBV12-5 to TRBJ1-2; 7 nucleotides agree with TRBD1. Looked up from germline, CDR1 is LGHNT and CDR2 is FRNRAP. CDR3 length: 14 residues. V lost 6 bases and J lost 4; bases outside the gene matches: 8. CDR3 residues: CASGTGFGTYGYTF. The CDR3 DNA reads TGTGCTAGTGGGACAGGGTTCGGGACCTATGGCTACACCTTC.

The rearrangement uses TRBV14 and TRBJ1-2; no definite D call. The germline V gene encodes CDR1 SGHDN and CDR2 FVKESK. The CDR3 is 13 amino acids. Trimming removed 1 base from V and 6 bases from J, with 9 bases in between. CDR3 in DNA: TGTGCCAGCAGCCAAGTGCGGAGTGATGGCTACACCTTC. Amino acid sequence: CASSQVRSDGYTF.

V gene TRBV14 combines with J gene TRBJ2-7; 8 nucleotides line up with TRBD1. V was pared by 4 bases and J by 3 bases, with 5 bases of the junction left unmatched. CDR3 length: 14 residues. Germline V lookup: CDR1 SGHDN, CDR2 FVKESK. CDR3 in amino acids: CASSRGQGVYEQYF. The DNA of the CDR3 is TGTGCCAGCAGCCGCGGACAGGGAGTCTACGAGCAGTACTTC. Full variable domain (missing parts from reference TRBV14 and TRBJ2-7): EAGVTQFPSHSVIEKGQTVTLRCDPISGHDNLYWYRRVMGKEIKFLLHFVKESKQDESGMPNNRFLAERTGGTYSTLKVQPAELEDSGVYFCASSRGQGVYEQYFGPGTRLTVT.

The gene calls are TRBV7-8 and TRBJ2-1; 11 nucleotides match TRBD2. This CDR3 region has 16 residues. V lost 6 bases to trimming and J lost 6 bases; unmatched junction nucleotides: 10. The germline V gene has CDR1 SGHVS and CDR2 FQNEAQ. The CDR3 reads CASRESRLAGINEQFF. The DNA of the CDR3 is TGTGCCAGCAGGGAAAGTCGACTAGCGGGAATCAATGAGCAGTTCTTC.

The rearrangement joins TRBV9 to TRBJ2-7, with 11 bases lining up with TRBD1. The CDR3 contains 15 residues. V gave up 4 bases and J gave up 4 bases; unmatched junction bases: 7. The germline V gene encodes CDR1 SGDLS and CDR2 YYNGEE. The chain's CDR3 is CASSFGQGALYEQYF. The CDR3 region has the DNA TGTGCCAGCAGCTTTGGACAGGGGGCCTTATACGAGCAGTACTTC.

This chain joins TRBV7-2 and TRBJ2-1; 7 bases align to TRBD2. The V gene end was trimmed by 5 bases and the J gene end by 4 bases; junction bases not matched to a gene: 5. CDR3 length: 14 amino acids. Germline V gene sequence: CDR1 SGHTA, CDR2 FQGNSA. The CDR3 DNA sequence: TGTGCCAGCAGCCTTTCAGCGGGGTACAATGAGCAGTTCTTC. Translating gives CASSLSAGYNEQFF.

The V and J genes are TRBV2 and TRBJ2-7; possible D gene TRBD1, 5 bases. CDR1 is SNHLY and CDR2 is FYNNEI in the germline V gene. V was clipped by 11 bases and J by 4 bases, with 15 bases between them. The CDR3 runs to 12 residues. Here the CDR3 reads CAGARETYEQYF. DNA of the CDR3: TGTGCCGGGGCTAGAGAGACGTACGAGCAGTACTTC.

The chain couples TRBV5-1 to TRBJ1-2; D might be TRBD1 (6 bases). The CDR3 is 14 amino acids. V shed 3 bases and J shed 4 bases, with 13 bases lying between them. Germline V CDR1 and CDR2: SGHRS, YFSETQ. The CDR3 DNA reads TGCGCCAGCAGCTCCGGGGGGCTAGGCTATGGCTACACCTTC. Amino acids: CASSSGGLGYGYTF.

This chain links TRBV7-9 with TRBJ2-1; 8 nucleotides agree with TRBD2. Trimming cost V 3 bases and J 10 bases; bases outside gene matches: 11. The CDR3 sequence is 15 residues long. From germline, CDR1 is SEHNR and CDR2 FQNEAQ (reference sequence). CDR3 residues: CASSFHRLAGEEQFF. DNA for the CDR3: TGTGCCAGCAGCTTTCACAGGCTAGCGGGTGAGGAGCAGTTCTTC. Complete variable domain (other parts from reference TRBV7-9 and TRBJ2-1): DTGVSQNPRHKITKRGQNVTFRCDPISEHNRLYWYRQTLGQGPEFLTYFQNEAQLEKSRLLSDRFSAERPKGSFSTLEIQRTEQGDSAMYLCASSFHRLAGEEQFFGPGTRLTVL.

CDR3 sequence (DNA): TGTGCCAGCAGCTTAGGGGTCCGGGGGGGGGAAGAGACCCAGTACTTC. It codes for CASSLGVRGGEETQYF. V gene TRBV11-2 combines with J gene TRBJ2-5; 8 nucleotides agree with TRBD2. The V gene's germline CDR1 is SGHAT and CDR2 FQNNGV. V lost 1 base, J lost 3 bases, and 7 bases stayed unmatched. The CDR3 sequence is 16 residues long.

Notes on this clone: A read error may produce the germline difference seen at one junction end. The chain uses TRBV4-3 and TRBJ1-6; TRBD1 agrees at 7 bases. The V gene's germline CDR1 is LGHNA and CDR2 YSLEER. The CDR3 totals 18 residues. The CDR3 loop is CASSQVLSGTEDNSPLHF. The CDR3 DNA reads TGCGCCAGCAGTCAAGTTTTATCCGGGACAGAAGATAATTCACCCCTCCACTTT.

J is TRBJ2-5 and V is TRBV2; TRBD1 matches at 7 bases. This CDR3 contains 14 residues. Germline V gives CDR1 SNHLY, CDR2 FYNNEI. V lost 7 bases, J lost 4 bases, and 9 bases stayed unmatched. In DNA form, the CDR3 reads TGTGCCAGCAAGGACAGGTATATGGGAGAGACCCAGTACTTC. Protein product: CASKDRYMGETQYF.

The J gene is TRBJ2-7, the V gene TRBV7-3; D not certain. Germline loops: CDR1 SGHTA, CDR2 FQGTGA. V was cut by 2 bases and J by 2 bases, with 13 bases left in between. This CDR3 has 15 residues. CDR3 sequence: CASSLGPHITYEQYF. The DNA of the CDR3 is TGTGCCAGCAGCTTAGGCCCCCACATAACCTACGAGCAGTACTTC.

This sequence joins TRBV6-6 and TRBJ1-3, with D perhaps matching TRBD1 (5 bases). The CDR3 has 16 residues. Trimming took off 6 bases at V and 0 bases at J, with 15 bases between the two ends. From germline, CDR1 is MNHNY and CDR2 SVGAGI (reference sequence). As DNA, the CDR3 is TGTGCCAGCAGGCTGCGGGGCGGATCCTCTGGAAACACCATATATTTT. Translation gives CASRLRGGSSGNTIYF.

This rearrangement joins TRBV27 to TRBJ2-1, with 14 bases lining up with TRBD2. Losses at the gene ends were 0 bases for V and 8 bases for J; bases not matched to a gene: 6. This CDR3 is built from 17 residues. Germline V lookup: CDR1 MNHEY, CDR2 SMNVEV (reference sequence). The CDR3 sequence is CASSLSMTSGGAYEQFF. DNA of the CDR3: TGTGCCAGCAGTTTATCCATGACTAGCGGGGGGGCATATGAGCAGTTCTTC.

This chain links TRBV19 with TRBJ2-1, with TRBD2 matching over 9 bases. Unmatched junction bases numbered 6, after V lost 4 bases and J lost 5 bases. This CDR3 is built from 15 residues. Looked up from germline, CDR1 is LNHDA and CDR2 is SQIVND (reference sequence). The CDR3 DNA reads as TGTGCCAGTAGTAACGGGCGGGGGGGCCACAATGAGCAGTTCTTC. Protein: CASSNGRGGHNEQFF.